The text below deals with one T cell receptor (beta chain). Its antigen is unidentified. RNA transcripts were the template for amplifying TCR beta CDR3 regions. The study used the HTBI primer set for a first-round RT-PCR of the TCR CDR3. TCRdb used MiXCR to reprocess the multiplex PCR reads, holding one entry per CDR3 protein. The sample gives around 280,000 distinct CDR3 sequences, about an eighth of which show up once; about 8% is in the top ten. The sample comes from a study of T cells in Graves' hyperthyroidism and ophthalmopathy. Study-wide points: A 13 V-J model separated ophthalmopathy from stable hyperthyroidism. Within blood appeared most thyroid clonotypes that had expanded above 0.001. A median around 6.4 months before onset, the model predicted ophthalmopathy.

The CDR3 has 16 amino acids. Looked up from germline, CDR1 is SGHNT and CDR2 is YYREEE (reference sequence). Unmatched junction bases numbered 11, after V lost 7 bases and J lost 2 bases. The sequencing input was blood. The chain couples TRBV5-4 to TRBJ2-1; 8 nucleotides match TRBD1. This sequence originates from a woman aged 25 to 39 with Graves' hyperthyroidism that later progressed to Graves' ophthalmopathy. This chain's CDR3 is CASHSPGQETYNEQFF. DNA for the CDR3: TGTGCCAGCCACTCTCCGGGACAGGAGACCTACAATGAGCAGTTCTTC.